This record looks at one T cell receptor beta chain sequence and its context. Its antigen remains unknown. This specimen belongs to a study of T cell responses to AZD1222 COVID-19 vaccine. Generated by immunoSEQ multiplex PCR, the TCRdb table keeps only in-frame clones and is missing some. Of about 120,000 clones in the sample, around 83% were seen once. Study conclusions and caveats: Donors were chiefly white British, with a greater number of females, and clonal diversity was perhaps underestimated. At baseline, seropositivity was found in only 5 to 7 AZD1222 recipients.

The clonotype originates from an adult who received the AZD1222 COVID-19 vaccine. Source: peripheral blood, taken 28 days after the second AZD1222 dose.

CDR3: CASSPETEKLFF. The CDR3 DNA reads as TGTGCCAGCAGCCCGGAGACGGAAAAACTGTTTTTT. J is TRBJ1-4 and V is TRBV28, with unresolved D. CDR1 is MDHEN, CDR2 SYDVKM, per germline. CDR3 length: 12 residues. V gave up 6 bases and J gave up 8 bases, with 10 bases separating them.